Following are 23 T cell receptor beta chains from one sample sequenced in a study of T-cell reconstitution after alpha-beta-depleted transplantation in children. Unique molecular identifiers were used in preparing the TCRbeta library. TCRdb re-called the PCR reads with MiXCR, one entry per CDR3 protein. The top ten hold around 15% of the sample, which has about 510,000 distinct CDR3 sequences, more than 9.5% seen once. The input for sequencing was PBMCs, mostly from graft donor cells, taken 180 days after TCRalphabeta/CD19-depleted stem cell transplant. These receptors were taken from a female patient aged 2 to 10 who had a stem cell transplant for aplastic anemia, so the T cells may come from the graft donor.

This clonotype has a count of ten or more. A junction boundary mismatches the germline segment, possibly from a read error. The rearrangement links TRBV6-2 or TRBV6-3 to TRBJ2-1; tentatively, D is TRBD1 (5 bases). Looked up from germline, CDR1 is MNHEY and CDR2 is SVGEGT. The CDR3 runs to 12 residues. The CDR3 region is CGVEAGSGEQFF. Written as DNA, the CDR3 is TGCGGCGTCGAAGCAGGGTCCGGGGAGCAGTTCTTC.

The chain carries TRBV20-1 and TRBJ2-5, with D possibly matching TRBD2 (5 bases). V shed 2 bases and J shed 5 bases, with 9 bases lying between them. The CDR3 spans 12 residues. Per germline, CDR1 DFQATT and CDR2 SNEGSKA (reference sequence). The CDR3 protein is CSARNVAETQYF. The CDR3 DNA follows: TGCAGTGCTAGAAACGTAGCGGAGACCCAGTACTTC.

As DNA, the CDR3 is TGTGCCAGCAGGGGACGGGACAGGAGTTGGTCCCAGCATTTT. Amino acid sequence: CASRGRDRSWSQHF. The chain employs TRBV12-3 or TRBV12-4 and TRBJ1-5; 8 bases map to TRBD1. The ends lost 6 bases at V and 11 bases at J; junction bases unmatched: 12. This CDR3 has 14 amino acids.

This clonotype turned up a few times. This chain uses TRBV7-8 with TRBJ1-4; D not certain. Germline-derived CDR1 and CDR2 are SGHVS and FQNEAQ. The CDR3 is 14 residues long. Trimming shortened V by 5 bases and J by 13 bases, and 20 bases separated the two germline ends. The CDR3 protein is CASSPLVAAKGLFF. In nucleotides, the CDR3 is TGTGCCAGCAGCCCGCTCGTGGCCGCAAAGGGACTGTTTTTT.

This sequence joins TRBV15 and TRBJ2-7; possible D gene TRBD1, 5 bases. The CDR3 consists of 15 residues. From germline, CDR1 is LNHNV and CDR2 YYDKDF (reference sequence). The V gene lost 6 bases and the J gene lost 0 bases, with 15 bases spanning the gap. CDR3 sequence reads: CATRAGLGSSYEQYV. For the CDR3, the DNA is TGTGCCACCAGGGCAGGGCTCGGAAGCTCCTACGAGCAGTACGTC.

A few counts support this clonotype. The V call is TRBV3-1, the J call TRBJ1-1, with TRBD1 as a possible D gene (5 bases). The CDR3 is 15 amino acids. V lost 3 bases, J lost 4 bases, and 15 bases lay in between. Per germline, CDR1 LGHDT and CDR2 YNNKEL (reference sequence). The CDR3 spells CASSHAGRSGTEAFF. The DNA of the CDR3 is TGTGCCAGCAGCCATGCAGGGAGGTCGGGCACTGAAGCTTTCTTT.

The chain joins TRBV6-2 or TRBV6-3 to TRBJ2-1, with 14 bases matching TRBD2. The CDR3 runs to 17 residues. Germline CDR1 is MNHEY and CDR2 is SVGEGT. V lost 1 base and J lost 8; bases outside the gene matches: 7. CDR3 amino acids: CASSYYGTSGSPDEQFF. CDR3 in DNA: TGTGCCAGCAGTTACTATGGGACTAGCGGGAGTCCGGATGAGCAGTTCTTC.

This clonotype was seen only a few times. This chain joins TRBV5-1 and TRBJ1-6; no clear D. The germline gives CDR1 SGHRS, CDR2 YFSETQ. V was pared by 0 bases and J by 5 bases, with 9 bases between. This CDR3 comprises 15 residues. The chain's CDR3 is CASSLVARDNSPLHF. In DNA form, the CDR3 reads TGCGCCAGCAGCTTGGTAGCGCGAGATAATTCACCCCTCCACTTT.

There are many counts of this clonotype. The CDR3 sequence: CASSPTLPQEETDTQYF. The CDR3 DNA sequence: TGTGCCAGCAGTCCAACCCTGCCCCAGGAGGAAACAGATACGCAGTATTTT. This chain joins TRBV6-5 and TRBJ2-3, with D maybe TRBD2 (5 bases). Germline V gives CDR1 MNHEY, CDR2 SVGAGI. This CDR3 spans 17 amino acids. Trimming took off 5 bases at V and 3 bases at J, with 21 bases between the two ends.

This clonotype was seen a few times. CDR3 in DNA: TGTGCCAGCAGCCAAGTGTCACTAGCGGTTAATGAGCAGTTCTTC. Translated: CASSQVSLAVNEQFF. The chain joins TRBV4-2 to TRBJ2-1; 8 bases line up with TRBD2. Germline lookup yields CDR1 LGHNA and CDR2 YNFKEQ. The length of the CDR3 is 15 residues. V was clipped by 1 base and J by 7 bases; unmatched bases: 6.

There are a few counts of this clonotype. The junction departs from germline at one end; a sequencing error may be responsible. The genes are TRBV6-2 or TRBV6-3 and TRBJ2-6; tentatively, D is TRBD1 or TRBD2 (5 bases each). There are 15 residues in the CDR3. Per the germline V gene, CDR1 is MNHEY and CDR2 is SVGEGT. The CDR3 DNA reads as TGTGCCAGCAGTTCCCCGGAAAGAGGGGCCAATGTCCTGACTTTC. Protein sequence: CASSSPERGANVLTF.

This clonotype was picked up a small number of times. The V call is TRBV29-1, the J call TRBJ2-5; D unclear. The germline V and J ends were trimmed by 4 bases and 1 base, with 10 bases remaining between them. Germline CDR1 SQVTM, CDR2 ANQGSEA. The CDR3 runs 13 residues. The CDR3 nucleotides read TGCAGCGTTGGAGCGAGCTCCCAAGAGACCCAGTACTTC. Amino acid sequence: CSVGASSQETQYF.

This chain uses TRBV7-2 with TRBJ2-5; a weak D match, TRBD1 (5 bases). Germline CDR1 SGHTA, CDR2 FQGNSA. With 1 base removed from V and 3 bases from J, the gap between germline ends came to 9 bases. The CDR3 covers 14 residues. CDR3 nucleotides: TGTGCCAGCAGCTTAGTAGGGGCCAAAGAGACCCAGTACTTC. It specifies CASSLVGAKETQYF.

Here the CDR3 reads CASSAQDRGGNQPQHF. DNA for the CDR3: TGTGCCAGCAGCGCTCAGGACAGGGGGGGAAATCAGCCCCAGCATTTT. The V call is TRBV7-8, the J call TRBJ1-5; the match to TRBD1 covers 10 bases. CDR3 size: 16 residues. CDR1 and CDR2 (germline): SGHVS, FQNEAQ. Trimming at V came to 5 bases and at J to 4 bases, leaving 8 bases not matched to a gene.

The chain uses TRBV2 and TRBJ2-4, with 7 bases that match TRBD1. The V segment lost 3 bases and the J segment 0 bases; nucleotides outside the gene matches: 5. The CDR3 loop spans 16 amino acids. CDR1 SNHLY and CDR2 FYNNEI come from the germline V gene. The CDR3 loop reads CASSDATGLAKNIQYF. Here the CDR3 DNA reads TGTGCCAGCAGTGACGCGACAGGGCTAGCCAAAAACATTCAGTACTTC.

This chain links TRBV7-2 with TRBJ2-7; D is perhaps TRBD2 (5 bases). Germline loops: CDR1 SGHTA, CDR2 FQGNSA. The CDR3 contains 16 residues. The V end was cut by 3 bases, the J end by 3 bases, with 18 bases between. CDR3 DNA: TGTGCCAGCAGCTTTCCCATGGGCAGGACTCACTACGAGCAGTACTTC. It yields the protein CASSFPMGRTHYEQYF. Complete variable domain (other parts from reference TRBV7-2 and TRBJ2-7): GAGVSQSPSNKVTEKGKDVELRCDPISGHTALYWYRQSLGQGLEFLIYFQGNSAPDKSGLPSDRFSAERTGGSVSTLTIQRTQQEDSAVYLCASSFPMGRTHYEQYFGPGTRLTVT.

This clonotype was seen a single time. The chain recombines TRBV20-1 with TRBJ2-1, with D uncertain. The CDR3 has 12 amino acids. The germline V gene encodes CDR1 DFQATT and CDR2 SNEGSKA (reference sequence). V was shortened by 0 bases and J by 8 bases, with 8 bases between the two germline ends. CDR3 amino acids: CSARDWNDEQFF. As DNA, the CDR3 is TGCAGTGCTAGAGATTGGAATGATGAGCAGTTCTTC.

This clonotype was counted between two and nine times. This sequence joins TRBV18 and TRBJ2-1; 7 bases line up with TRBD2. Germline CDR1 and CDR2: KGHSH and LQKENI. The V and J ends lost 2 bases and 8 bases, in that order; junction bases with no gene match: 6. The CDR3 has 14 residues. The CDR3 DNA is TGTGCCAGCTCACCAGGGGGACTAAGCTATGAGCAGTTCTTC. Protein: CASSPGGLSYEQFF.

This clonotype was picked up many times. V and J are TRBV20-1 and TRBJ2-3; 9 bases align to TRBD1. From germline, CDR1 is DFQATT and CDR2 SNEGSKA (reference sequence). J was trimmed by 2 bases and V by 6 bases; bases with no gene match: 6. CDR3 length: 14 residues. The chain's CDR3 is CSAPGTGLTDTQYF. The CDR3 nucleotides read TGCAGTGCCCCCGGGACAGGGCTCACAGATACGCAGTATTTT.

This chain uses TRBV3-1 with TRBJ2-1, with 8 bases that match TRBD2. The CDR3 loop spans 14 amino acids. The V segment lost 2 bases and the J segment 6 bases; nucleotides outside the gene matches: 3. CDR1 and CDR2 from the germline V gene are LGHDT and YNNKEL (reference sequence). CDR3 amino acids: CASSQKGTSNEQFF. In DNA form, the CDR3 reads TGTGCCAGCAGCCAAAAGGGGACTAGCAATGAGCAGTTCTTC.

This clonotype was recorded many times. The chain uses TRBV29-1 and TRBJ2-3, with D maybe TRBD2 (5 bases). This CDR3 region has 14 residues. The germline V and J ends were trimmed by 0 bases and 4 bases, with 11 bases remaining between them. CDR1 is SQVTM, CDR2 ANQGSEA, per germline. The CDR3 is CSVEDDRESDTQYF. The CDR3, as DNA: TGCAGCGTTGAAGATGATAGGGAGTCAGATACGCAGTATTTT.

This clonotype occurred many times. The chain recombines TRBV28 with TRBJ2-7; maybe TRBD1 (6 bases). The CDR3 length is 13 residues. V shed 3 bases and J shed 6 bases, with 12 bases lying between them. The germline V gene has CDR1 MDHEN and CDR2 SYDVKM. CDR3 coding DNA: TGTGCCAGCAGTTTGGACAGTACCCCCGAGCAGTACGTC. This gives the protein CASSLDSTPEQYV.

This chain joins TRBV25-1 and TRBJ2-3; no clear D. This CDR3 has 15 residues. The germline V gene has CDR1 MGHDK and CDR2 SYGVNS. The V end lost 2 bases, the J end lost 0 bases, and 9 bases lay between the germline ends. CDR3 coding DNA: TGTGCCAGCAGTGAACTGAGGAGTAGCACAGATACGCAGTATTTT. Translated, it gives CASSELRSSTDTQYF.